These T cell receptor beta chains were read from a single sample in a study of blood T cell repertoires in COVID-19. Generated by immunoSEQ multiplex PCR, the TCRdb table keeps only in-frame clones and is missing some. This sample carries some 24,000 clones, 70% to 90% of them seen once, and the ten largest clones take 25% to 30%. Specimen: peripheral blood. The receptor set was obtained from a man aged 70 or older with COVID-19, enrolled during active disease. The CDR3 runs from the conserved cysteine through the conserved F or W. Fields, in order: CDR3 length, D gene, J gene, V gene, CDR3 protein. D genes are given only for firm matches.

14,TRBD2,TRBJ2-5,TRBV5-4,CASSLAGAGETQYF
15,TRBD2,TRBJ2-1,TRBV7-2,CASSLGLAGSVEQFF
14,TRBD1,TRBJ2-3,TRBV6-5,CASRLTGSTDTQYF
15,-,TRBJ2-4,TRBV18,CASSPPGVAKNIQYF
14,TRBD1,TRBJ1-2,TRBV5-4,CASSSGQLPYGYTF
13,TRBD1,TRBJ1-5,TRBV18,CASSRQGDQPQHF
16,TRBD2,TRBJ2-7,TRBV19,CASSVQPGLAGTEQYF
14,TRBD1,TRBJ1-5,TRBV5-5,CASSLVGGGQPQHF
16,TRBD2,TRBJ2-3,TRBV11-3,CASSSGSAGRGDTQYF
17,TRBD1,TRBJ1-5,TRBV5-5,CASSPTRDSYSNQPQHF
15,TRBD2,TRBJ2-1,TRBV7-2,CASSLGAGGYNEQFF